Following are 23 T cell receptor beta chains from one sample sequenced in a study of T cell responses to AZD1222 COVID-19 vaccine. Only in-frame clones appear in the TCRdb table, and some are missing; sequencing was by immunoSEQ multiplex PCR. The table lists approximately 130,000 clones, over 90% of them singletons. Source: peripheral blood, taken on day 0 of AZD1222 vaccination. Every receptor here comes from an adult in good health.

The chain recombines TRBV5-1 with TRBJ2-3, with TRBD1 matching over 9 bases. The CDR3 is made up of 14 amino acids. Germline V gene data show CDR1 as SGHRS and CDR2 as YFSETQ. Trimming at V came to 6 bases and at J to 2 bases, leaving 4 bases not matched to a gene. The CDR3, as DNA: TGCGCCAGCAATAGGGACAGGGACACAGATACGCAGTATTTT. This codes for CASNRDRDTDTQYF.

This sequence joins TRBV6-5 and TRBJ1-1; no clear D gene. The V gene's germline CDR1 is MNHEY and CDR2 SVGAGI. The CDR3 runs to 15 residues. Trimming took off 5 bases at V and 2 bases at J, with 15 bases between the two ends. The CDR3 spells CASSPFGRANTEAFF. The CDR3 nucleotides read TGTGCCAGCAGTCCCTTTGGACGGGCTAACACTGAAGCTTTCTTT.

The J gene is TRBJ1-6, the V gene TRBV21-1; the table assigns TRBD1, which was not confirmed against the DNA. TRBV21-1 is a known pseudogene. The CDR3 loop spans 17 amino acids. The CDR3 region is CASSKPGLGLYNSPLHF. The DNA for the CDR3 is TGTGCCAGCAGCAAACCGGGTTTGGGGCTCTATAATTCACCCCTCCACTTT.

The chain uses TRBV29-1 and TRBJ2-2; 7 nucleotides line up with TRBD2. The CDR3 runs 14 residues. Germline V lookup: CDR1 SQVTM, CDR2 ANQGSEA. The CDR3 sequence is CRGGGDPGTGELFF. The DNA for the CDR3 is TGCAGGGGGGGAGGGGATCCCGGCACCGGGGAGCTGTTTTTT.

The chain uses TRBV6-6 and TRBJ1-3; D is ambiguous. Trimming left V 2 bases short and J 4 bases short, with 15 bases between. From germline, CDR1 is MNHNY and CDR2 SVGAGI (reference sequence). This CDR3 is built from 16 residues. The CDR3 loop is CASSYERIVLGNTIYF. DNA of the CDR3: TGTGCCAGCAGTTACGAACGGATCGTTTTGGGAAACACCATATATTTT.

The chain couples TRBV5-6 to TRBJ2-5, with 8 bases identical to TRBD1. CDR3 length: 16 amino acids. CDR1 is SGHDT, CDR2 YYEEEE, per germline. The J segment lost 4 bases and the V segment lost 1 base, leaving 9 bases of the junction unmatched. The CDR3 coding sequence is TGTGCCAGCAGCTTGCTCACAGGGGGAGGAGGAGAGACCCAGTACTTC. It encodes CASSLLTGGGGETQYF. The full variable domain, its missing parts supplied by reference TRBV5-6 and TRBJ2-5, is DAGVTQSPTHLIKTRGQQVTLRCSPKSGHDTVSWYQQALGQGPQFIFQYYEEEERQRGNFPDRFSGHQFPNYSSELNVNALLLGDSALYLCASSLLTGGGGETQYFGPGTRLLVL.

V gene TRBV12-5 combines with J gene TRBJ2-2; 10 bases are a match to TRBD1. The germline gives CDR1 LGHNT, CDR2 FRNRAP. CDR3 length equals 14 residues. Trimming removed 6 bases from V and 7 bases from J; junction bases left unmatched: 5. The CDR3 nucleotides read TGTGCTAGTGGCGGACAGGGGGGAAACGGGGAGCTGTTTTTT. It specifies CASGGQGGNGELFF.

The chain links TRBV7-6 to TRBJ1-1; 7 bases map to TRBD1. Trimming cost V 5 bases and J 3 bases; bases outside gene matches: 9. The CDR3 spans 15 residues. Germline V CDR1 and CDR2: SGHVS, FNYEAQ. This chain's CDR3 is CASSARDREDTEAFF. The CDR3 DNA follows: TGTGCCAGCAGCGCCCGGGACAGAGAGGACACTGAAGCTTTCTTT.

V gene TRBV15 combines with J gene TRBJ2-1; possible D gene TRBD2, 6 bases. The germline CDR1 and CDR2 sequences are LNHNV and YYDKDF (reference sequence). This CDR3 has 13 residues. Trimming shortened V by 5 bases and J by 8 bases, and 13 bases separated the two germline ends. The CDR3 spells CATSALGGDEQFF. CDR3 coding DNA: TGTGCCACCAGCGCGCTAGGAGGGGATGAGCAGTTCTTC.

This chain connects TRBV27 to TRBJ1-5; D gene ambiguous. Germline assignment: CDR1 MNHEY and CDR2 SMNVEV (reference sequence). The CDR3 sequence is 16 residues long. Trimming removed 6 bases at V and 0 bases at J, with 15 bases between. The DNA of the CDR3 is TGTGCCAGCAGCCCTCTCGGGCAGAATAGCAATCAGCCCCAGCATTTT. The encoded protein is CASSPLGQNSNQPQHF.

CDR3 amino acids: CASGLSLDRGHNGYTF. CDR3 nucleotides: TGTGCTAGTGGTTTGTCCCTAGACAGGGGGCATAATGGCTACACCTTC. The chain carries TRBV12-5 and TRBJ1-2, with TRBD1 matching over 10 bases. There are 16 residues in the CDR3. Germline values: CDR1 LGHNT, CDR2 FRNRAP. With 2 bases clipped from V and 6 bases from J, the junction kept 9 bases outside the gene matches.

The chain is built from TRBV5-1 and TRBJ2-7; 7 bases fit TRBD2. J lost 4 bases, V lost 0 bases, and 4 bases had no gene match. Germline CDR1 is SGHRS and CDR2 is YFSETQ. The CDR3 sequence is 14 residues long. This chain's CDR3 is CASSLGQRGYEQYF. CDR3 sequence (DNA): TGCGCCAGCAGCTTGGGCCAGCGGGGTTACGAGCAGTACTTC.

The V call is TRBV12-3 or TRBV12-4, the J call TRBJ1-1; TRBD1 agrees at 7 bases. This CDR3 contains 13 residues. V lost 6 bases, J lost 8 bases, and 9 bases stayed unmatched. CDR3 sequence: CASSPGGTAEAFF. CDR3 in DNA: TGTGCCAGCAGCCCTGGGGGGACAGCCGAAGCTTTCTTT.

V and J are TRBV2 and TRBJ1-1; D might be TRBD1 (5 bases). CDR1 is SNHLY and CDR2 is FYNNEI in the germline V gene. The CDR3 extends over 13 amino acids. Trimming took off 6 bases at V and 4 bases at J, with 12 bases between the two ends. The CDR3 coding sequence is TGTGCCAGCAGGAGCTTTAGGGGCACTGAAGCTTTCTTT. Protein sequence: CASRSFRGTEAFF. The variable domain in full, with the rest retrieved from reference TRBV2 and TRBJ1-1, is EPEVTQTPSHQVTQMGQEVILRCVPISNHLYFYWYRQILGQKVEFLVSFYNNEISEKSEIFDDQFSVERPDGSNFTLKIRSTKLEDSAMYFCASRSFRGTEAFFGQGTRLTVV.

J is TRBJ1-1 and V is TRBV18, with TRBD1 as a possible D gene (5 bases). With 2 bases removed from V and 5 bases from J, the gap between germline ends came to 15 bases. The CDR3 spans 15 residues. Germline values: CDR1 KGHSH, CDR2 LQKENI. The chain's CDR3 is CASSPTLTRETEAFF. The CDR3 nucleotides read TGTGCCAGCTCACCAACGTTAACCAGGGAGACTGAAGCTTTCTTT.

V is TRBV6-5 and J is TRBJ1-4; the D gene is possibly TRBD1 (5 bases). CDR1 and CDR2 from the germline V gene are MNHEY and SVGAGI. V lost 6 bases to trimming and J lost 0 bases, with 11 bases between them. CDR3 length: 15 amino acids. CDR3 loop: CASSPGLATNEKLFF. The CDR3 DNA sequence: TGTGCCAGCAGCCCAGGGCTAGCAACTAATGAAAAACTGTTTTTT.

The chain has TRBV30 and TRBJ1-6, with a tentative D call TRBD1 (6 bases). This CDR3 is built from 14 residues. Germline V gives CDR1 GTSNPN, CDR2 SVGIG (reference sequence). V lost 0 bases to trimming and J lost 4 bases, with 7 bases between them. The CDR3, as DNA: TGTGCCTGGAGTGTGACAGGTTATAATTCACCCCTCCACTTT. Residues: CAWSVTGYNSPLHF.

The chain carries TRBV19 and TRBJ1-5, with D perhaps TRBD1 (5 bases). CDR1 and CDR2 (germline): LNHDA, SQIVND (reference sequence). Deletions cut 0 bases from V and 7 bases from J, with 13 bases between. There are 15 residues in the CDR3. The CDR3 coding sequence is TGTGCCAGTAGTATAGATCACAAGGGGTGGCAGCCCCAGCATTTT. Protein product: CASSIDHKGWQPQHF.

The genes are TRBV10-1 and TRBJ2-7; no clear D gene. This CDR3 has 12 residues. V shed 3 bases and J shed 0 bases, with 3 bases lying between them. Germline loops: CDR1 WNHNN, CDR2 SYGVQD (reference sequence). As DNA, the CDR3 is TGCGCCAGCAGTGACAACTCCTACGAGCAGTACTTC. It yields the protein CASSDNSYEQYF.

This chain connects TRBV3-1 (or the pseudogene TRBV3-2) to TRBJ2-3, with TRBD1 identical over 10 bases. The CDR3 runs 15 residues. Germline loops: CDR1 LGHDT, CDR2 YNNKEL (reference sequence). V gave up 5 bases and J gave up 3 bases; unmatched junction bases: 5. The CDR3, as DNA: TGTGCCAGCAGCGCCGGGACAGGGGTGACAGATACGCAGTATTTT. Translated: CASSAGTGVTDTQYF.

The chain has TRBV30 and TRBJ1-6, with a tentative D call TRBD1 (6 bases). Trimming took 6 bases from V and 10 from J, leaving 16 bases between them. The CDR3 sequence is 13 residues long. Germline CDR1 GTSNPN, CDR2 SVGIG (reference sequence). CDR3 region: CACRSGGLSPLHF. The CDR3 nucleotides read TGTGCCTGCAGATCGGGGGGCCTCTCACCCCTCCACTTT.

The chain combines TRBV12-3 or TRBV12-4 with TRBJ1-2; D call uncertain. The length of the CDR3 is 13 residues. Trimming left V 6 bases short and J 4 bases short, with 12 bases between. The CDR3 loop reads CASSPRGPYGYTF. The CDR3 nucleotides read TGTGCCAGCAGCCCGCGAGGTCCCTATGGCTACACCTTC.

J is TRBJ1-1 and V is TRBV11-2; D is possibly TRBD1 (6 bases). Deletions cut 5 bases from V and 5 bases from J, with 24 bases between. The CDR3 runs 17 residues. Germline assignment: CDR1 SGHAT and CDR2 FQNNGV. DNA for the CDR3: TGTGCCAGCAGCCCTCCGCCGGGGGGCTTGGGGCAAACTGAAGCTTTCTTT. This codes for CASSPPPGGLGQTEAFF.